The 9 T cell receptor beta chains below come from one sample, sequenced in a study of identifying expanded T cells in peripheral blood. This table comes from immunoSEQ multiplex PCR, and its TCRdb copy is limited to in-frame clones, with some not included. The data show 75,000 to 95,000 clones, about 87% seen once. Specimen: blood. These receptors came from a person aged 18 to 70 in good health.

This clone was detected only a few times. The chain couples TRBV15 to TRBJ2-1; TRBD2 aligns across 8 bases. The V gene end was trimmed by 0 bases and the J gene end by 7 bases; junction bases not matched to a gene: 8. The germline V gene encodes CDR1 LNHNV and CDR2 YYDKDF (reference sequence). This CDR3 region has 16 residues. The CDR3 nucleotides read TGTGCCACCAGCAGAGATCAGGGCGGGAGGAGGAATGAGCAGTTCTTC. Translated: CATSRDQGGRRNEQFF.

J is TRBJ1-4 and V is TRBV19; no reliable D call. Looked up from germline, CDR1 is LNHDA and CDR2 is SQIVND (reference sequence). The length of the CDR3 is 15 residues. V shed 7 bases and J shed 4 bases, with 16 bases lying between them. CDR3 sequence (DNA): TGTGCCAGTACCTCCCAGGCGGGAGTTAATGAAAAACTGTTTTTT. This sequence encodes CASTSQAGVNEKLFF.

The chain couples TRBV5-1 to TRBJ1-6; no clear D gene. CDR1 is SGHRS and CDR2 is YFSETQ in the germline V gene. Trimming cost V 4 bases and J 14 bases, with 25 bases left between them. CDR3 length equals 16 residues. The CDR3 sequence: CASSEATTLGIESLHF. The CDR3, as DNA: TGCGCCAGCAGCGAGGCGACCACTCTCGGGATTGAGTCCCTCCACTTT.

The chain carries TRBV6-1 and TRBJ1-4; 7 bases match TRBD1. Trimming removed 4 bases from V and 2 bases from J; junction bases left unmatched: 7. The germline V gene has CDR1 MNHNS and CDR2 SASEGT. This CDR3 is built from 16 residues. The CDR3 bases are TGTGCCAGCAGTGGCGACAGGGTCATGACTAATGAAAAACTGTTTTTT. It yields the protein CASSGDRVMTNEKLFF.

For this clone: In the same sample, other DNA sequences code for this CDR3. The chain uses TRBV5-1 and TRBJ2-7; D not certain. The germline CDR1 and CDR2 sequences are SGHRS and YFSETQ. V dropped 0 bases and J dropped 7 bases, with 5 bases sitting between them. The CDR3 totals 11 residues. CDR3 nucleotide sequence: TGCGCCAGCAGCTTGGCCGGTGAGCAGTACTTC. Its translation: CASSLAGEQYF.

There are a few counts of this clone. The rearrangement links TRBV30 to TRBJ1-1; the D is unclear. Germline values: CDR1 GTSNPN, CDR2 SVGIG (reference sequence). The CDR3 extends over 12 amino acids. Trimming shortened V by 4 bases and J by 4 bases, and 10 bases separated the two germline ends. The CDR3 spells CAWTPGSTEAFF. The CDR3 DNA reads TGTGCCTGGACACCGGGGAGCACTGAAGCTTTCTTT.

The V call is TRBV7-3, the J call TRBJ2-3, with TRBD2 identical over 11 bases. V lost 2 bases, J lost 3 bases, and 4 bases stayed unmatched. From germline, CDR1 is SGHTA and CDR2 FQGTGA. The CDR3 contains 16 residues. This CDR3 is CASSLGLAGGTDTQYF. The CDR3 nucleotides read TGTGCCAGCAGCTTAGGACTAGCGGGTGGGACAGATACGCAGTATTTT. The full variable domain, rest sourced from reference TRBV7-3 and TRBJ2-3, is GAGVSQTPSNKVTEKGKYVELRCDPISGHTALYWYRQSLGQGPEFLIYFQGTGAADDSGLPNDRFFAVRPEGSVSTLKIQRTERGDSAVYLCASSLGLAGGTDTQYFGPGTRLTVL.

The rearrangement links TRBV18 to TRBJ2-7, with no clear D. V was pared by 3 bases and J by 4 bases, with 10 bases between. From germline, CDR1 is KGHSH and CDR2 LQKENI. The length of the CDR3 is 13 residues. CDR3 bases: TGTGCCAGCTCACCGGAAACATTTTACGAGCAGTACTTC. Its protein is CASSPETFYEQYF.

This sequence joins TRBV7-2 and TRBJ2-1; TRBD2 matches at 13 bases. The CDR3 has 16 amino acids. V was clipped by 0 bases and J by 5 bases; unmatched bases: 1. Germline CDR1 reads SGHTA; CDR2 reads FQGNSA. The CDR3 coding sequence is TGTGCCAGCAGCTTAGCCGGGACTAGCGGGAACAATGAGCAGTTCTTC. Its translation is CASSLAGTSGNNEQFF.